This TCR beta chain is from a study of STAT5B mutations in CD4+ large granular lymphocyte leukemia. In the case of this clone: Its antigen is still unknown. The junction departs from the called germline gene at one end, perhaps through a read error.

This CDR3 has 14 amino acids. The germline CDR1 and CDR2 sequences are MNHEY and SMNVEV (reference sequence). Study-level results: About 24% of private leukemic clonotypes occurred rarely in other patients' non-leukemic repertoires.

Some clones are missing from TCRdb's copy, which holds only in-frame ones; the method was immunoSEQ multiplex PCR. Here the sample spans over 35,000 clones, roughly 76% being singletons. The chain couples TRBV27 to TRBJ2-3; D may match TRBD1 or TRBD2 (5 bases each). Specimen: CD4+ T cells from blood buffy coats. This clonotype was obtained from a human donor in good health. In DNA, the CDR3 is TGTGTCAGCAGTTTTACGGGACGGACAGATACGCAGTATTTT. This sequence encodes CVSSFTGRTDTQYF.